This T cell receptor beta chain came from a study of cytomegalovirus exposure and HLA in healthy donors. On this clone itself: Antigen unknown.

Findings and limits, study-wide: A later analysis reportedly found fewer N-insertions in an Asian-associated ancestry cluster than the approximately 730-donor mean.

Trimming shortened V by 1 base and J by 5 bases, and 9 bases separated the two germline ends. Germline-derived CDR1 and CDR2 are SGHTS and YDEGEE. The CDR3 runs to 13 residues. Researchers ran the PCR with 60 Vbeta and 13 Jbeta primers. Assay: immunoSEQ multiplex PCR; the TCRdb copy retains only in-frame clones and omits some. Of around 190,000 clones listed, 65% to 90% are singletons. Material: PBMCs. The chain couples TRBV5-8 to TRBJ1-1; D ambiguous. The receptor comes from a woman aged 30 to 39 in good health and CMV-seronegative. As DNA, the CDR3 is TGTGCCAGCAGCTTGATGGGAGGGACTGAAGCTTTCTTT. Its translation: CASSLMGGTEAFF. The full variable domain, completed using reference TRBV5-8 and TRBJ1-1, is EAGVTQSPTHLIKTRGQQATLRCSPISGHTSVYWYQQALGLGLQFLLWYDEGEERNRGNFPPRFSGRQFPNYSSELNVNALELEDSALYLCASSLMGGTEAFFGQGTRLTVV.